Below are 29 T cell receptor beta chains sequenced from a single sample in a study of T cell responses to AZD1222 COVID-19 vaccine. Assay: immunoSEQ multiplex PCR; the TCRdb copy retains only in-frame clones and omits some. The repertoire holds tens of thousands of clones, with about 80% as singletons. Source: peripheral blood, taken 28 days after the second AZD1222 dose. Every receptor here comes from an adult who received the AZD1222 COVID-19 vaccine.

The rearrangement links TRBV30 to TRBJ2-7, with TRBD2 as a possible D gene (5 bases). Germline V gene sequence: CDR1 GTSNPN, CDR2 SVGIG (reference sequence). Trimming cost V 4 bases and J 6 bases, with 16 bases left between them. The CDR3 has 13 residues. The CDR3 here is CAWTTWTGSEQYF. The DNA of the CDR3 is TGTGCCTGGACCACTTGGACGGGGTCCGAGCAGTACTTC.

CDR3 loop: CAWNSSPGQASYF. The CDR3 DNA reads as TGTGCCTGGAACAGTTCCCCGGGACAGGCTTCGTATTTT. V and J are TRBV30 and TRBJ2-3, with 8 bases that match TRBD1. Losses at the gene ends were 4 bases for V and 14 bases for J; bases not matched to a gene: 14. The CDR3 contains 13 residues. Looked up from germline, CDR1 is GTSNPN and CDR2 is SVGIG (reference sequence).

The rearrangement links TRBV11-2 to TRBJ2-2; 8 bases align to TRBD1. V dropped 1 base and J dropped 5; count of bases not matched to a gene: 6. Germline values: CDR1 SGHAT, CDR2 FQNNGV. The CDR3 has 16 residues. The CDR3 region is CASSLAGTGGTGELFF. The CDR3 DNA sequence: TGTGCCAGCAGCTTAGCCGGGACAGGAGGGACCGGGGAGCTGTTTTTT.

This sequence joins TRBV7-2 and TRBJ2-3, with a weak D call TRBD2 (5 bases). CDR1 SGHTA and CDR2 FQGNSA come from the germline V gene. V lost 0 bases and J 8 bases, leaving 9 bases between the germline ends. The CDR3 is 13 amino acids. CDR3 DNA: TGTGCCAGCAGCTTAGCGGGGAGTATTACGCAGTATTTT. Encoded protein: CASSLAGSITQYF.

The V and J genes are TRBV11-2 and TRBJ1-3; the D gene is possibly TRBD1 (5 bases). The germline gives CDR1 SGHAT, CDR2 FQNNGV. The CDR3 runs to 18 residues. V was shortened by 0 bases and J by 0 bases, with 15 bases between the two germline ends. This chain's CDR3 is CASSLDFIWDPSGNTIYF. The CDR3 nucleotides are TGTGCCAGCAGCTTAGATTTTATTTGGGACCCCTCTGGAAACACCATATATTTT.

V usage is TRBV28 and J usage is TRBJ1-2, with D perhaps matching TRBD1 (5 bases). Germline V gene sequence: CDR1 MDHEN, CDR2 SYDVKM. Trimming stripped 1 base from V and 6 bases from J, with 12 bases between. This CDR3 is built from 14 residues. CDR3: CASSLSAGWDGYTF. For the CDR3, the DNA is TGTGCCAGCAGTTTATCCGCAGGGTGGGATGGCTACACCTTC.

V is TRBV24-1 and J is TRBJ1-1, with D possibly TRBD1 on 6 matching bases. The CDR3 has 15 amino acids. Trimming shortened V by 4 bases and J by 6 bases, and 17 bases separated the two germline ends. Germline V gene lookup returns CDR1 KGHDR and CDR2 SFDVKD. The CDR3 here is CATSDSGQRNSEAFF. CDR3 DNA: TGTGCCACCAGTGACTCGGGACAAAGAAACTCTGAAGCTTTCTTT.

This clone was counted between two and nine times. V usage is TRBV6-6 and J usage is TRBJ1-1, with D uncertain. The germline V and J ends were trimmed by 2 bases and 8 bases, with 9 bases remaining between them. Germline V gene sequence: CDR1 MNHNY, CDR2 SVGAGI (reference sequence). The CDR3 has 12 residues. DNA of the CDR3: TGTGCCAGCAGTTACGTGGAGGAGGAAGCTTTCTTT. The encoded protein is CASSYVEEEAFF.

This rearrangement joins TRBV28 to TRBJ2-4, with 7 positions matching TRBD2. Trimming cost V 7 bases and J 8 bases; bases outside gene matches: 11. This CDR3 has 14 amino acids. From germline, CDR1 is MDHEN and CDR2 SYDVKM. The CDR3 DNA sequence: TGTGCCAGCACCACCGGGGGGAGTTGGGACATTCAGTACTTC. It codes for CASTTGGSWDIQYF.

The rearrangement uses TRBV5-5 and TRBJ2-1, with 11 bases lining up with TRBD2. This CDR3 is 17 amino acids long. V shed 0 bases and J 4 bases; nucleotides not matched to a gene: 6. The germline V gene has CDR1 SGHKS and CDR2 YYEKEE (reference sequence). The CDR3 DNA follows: TGTGCCAGCAGCTTGGGACTAGCGGGGCGAACTTACAATGAGCAGTTCTTC. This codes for CASSLGLAGRTYNEQFF.

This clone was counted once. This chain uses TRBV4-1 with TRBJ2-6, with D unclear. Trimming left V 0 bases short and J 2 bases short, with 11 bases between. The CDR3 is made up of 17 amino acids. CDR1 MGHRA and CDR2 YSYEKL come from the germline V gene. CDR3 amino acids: CASSQDWAATGANVLTF. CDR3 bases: TGCGCCAGCAGCCAAGATTGGGCAGCCACTGGGGCCAACGTCCTGACTTTC.

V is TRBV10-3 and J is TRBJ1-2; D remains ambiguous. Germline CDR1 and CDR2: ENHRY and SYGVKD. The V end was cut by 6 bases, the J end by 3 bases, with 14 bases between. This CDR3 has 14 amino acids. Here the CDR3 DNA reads TGTGCCATCAGAAGTGGACGACTGTACTATGGCTACACCTTC. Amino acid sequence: CAIRSGRLYYGYTF.

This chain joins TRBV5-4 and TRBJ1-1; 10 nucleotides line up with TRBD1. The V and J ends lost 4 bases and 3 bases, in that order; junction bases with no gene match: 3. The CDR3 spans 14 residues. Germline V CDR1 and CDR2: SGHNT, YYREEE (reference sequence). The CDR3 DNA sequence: TGTGCCAGCAGCCGACAGGGGGCATACACTGAAGCTTTCTTT. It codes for CASSRQGAYTEAFF.

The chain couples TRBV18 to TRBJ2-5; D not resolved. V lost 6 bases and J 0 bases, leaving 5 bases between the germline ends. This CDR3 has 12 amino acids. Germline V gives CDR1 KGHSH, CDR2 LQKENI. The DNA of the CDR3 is TGTGCCAGCTCCCCAAACCAAGAGACCCAGTACTTC. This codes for CASSPNQETQYF.

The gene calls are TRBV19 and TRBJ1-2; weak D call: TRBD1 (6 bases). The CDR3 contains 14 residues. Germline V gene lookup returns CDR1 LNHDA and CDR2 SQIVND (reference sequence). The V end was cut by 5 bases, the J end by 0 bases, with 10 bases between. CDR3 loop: CASSVGHSNYGYTF. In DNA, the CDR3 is TGTGCCAGTAGTGTGGGACACTCTAACTATGGCTACACCTTC.

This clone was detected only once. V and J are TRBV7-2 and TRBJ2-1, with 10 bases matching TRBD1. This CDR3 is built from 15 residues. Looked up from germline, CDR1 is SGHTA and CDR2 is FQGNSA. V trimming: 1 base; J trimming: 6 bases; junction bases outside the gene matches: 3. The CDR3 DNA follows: TGTGCCAGCAGCTTAGGAGGGACAGGGGTCAATGAGCAGTTCTTC. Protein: CASSLGGTGVNEQFF.

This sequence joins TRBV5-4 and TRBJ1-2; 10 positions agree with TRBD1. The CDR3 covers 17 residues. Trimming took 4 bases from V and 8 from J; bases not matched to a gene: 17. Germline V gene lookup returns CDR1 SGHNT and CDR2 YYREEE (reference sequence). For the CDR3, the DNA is TGTGCCAGCAGCCCGGGACAGGGGCAGGGGGTAACGGGCGGCTACACCTTC. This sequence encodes CASSPGQGQGVTGGYTF.

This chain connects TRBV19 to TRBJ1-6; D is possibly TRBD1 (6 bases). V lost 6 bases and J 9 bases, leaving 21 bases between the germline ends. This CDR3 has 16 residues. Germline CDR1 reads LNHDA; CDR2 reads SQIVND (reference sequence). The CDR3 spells CASRTTGTTPTSPLHF. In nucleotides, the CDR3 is TGTGCCAGTAGGACTACAGGGACGACCCCGACTTCACCCCTCCACTTT.

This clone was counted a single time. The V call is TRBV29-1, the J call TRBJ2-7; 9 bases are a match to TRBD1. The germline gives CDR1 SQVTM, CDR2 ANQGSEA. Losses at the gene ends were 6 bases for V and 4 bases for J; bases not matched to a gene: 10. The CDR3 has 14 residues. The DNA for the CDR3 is TGCAGCGTGGCCAGGGACAGGGAAAGATACGAGCAGTACTTC. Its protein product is CSVARDRERYEQYF.

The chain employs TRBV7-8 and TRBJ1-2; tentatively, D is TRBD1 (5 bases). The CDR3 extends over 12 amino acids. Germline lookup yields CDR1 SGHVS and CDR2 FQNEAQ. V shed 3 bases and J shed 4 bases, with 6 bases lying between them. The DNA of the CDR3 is TGTGCCAGCAGCTTCGGGACCTATGGCTACACCTTC. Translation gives CASSFGTYGYTF.

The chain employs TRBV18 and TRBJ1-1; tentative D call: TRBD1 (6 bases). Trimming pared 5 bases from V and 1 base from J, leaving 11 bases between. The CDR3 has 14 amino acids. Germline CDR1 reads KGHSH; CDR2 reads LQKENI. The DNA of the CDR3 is TGTGCCAGCTCAGCTGGACAGCAGAACACTGAAGCTTTCTTT. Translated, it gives CASSAGQQNTEAFF.

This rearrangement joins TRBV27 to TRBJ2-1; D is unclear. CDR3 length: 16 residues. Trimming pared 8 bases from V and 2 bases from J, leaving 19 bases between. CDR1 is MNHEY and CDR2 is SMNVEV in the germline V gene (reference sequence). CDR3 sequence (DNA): TGTGCCAGCTACAGCTACCCCGGGTTCCCCTACAATGAGCAGTTCTTC. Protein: CASYSYPGFPYNEQFF.

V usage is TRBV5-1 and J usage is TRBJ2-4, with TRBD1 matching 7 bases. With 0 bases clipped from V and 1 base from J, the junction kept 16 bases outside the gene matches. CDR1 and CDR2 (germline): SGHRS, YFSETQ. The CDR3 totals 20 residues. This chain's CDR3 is CASSLGWRQGEGSAKNIQYF. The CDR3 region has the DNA TGCGCCAGCAGCTTGGGTTGGCGGCAGGGGGAAGGATCTGCCAAAAACATTCAGTACTTC.

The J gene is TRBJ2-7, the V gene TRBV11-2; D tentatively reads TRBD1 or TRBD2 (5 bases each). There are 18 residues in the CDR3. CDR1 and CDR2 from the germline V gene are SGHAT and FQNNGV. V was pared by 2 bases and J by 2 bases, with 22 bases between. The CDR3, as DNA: TGTGCCAGCAGCTTAAGAGGGTCGTTAGGACACCAGACCTACGAGCAGTACTTC. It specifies CASSLRGSLGHQTYEQYF.

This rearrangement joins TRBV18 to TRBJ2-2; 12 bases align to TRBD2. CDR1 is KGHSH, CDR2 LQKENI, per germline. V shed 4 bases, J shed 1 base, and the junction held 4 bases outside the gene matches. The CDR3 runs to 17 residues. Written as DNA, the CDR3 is TGTGCCAGCTCACTACGGACTAGCGGGATGAACACCGGGGAGCTGTTTTTT. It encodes CASSLRTSGMNTGELFF.

CDR3 in amino acids: CASRGGSAGNQPQHF. The CDR3 DNA follows: TGTGCCAGTAGGGGGGGGTCCGCTGGCAATCAGCCCCAGCATTTT. The chain employs TRBV19 and TRBJ1-5, with D tentatively TRBD1 (5 bases). The CDR3 runs to 15 residues. Germline CDR1 is LNHDA and CDR2 is SQIVND (reference sequence). Trimming stripped 6 bases from V and 2 bases from J, with 14 bases between.

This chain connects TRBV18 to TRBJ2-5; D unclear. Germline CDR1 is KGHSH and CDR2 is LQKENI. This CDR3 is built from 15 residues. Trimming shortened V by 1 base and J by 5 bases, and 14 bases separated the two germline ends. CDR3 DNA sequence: TGTGCCAGCTCACCACGGAGTGTCAGAAAGGAGACCCAGTACTTC. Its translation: CASSPRSVRKETQYF.

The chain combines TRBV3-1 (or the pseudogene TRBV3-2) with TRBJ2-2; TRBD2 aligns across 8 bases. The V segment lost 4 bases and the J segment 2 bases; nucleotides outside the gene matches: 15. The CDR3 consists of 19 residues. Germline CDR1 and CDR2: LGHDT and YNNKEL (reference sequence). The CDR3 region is CASSPVWPGGTLNTGELFF. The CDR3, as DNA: TGTGCCAGCAGCCCCGTGTGGCCGGGGGGGACCCTAAACACCGGGGAGCTGTTTTTT.

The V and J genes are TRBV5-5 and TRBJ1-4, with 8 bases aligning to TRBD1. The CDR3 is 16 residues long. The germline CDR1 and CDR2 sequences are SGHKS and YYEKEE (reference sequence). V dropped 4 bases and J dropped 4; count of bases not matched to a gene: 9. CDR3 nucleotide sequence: TGTGCCAGCAGCCCGCTCGGACAGGGCCTTAATGAAAAACTGTTTTTT. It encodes CASSPLGQGLNEKLFF. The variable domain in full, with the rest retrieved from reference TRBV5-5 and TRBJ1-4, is DAGVTQSPTHLIKTRGQQVTLRCSPISGHKSVSWYQQVLGQGPQFIFQYYEKEERGRGNFPDRFSARQFPNYSSELNVNALLLGDSALYLCASSPLGQGLNEKLFFGSGTQLSVL.